Following are 20 T cell receptor beta chains from one sample sequenced in a study of CD8 T cells in ankylosing spondylitis. General observations from the study: Seven to nine highly homologous variants made up a TCR beta motif that seemed to typify ankylosing spondylitis blood.

What these receptors recognize is not known. TCRdb itself ran the 5' RACE reads through MiXCR, one entry per CDR3 protein. The table has about 510,000 distinct CDR3 sequences, about 5.4% seen once. Sample: blood, either unsorted or a sorted T cell fraction (not recorded which). Receptors originate from a male donor with ankylosing spondylitis.

This clonotype was counted only a few times. The genes are TRBV29-1 and TRBJ1-2, with D possibly matching TRBD1 (6 bases). The V and J ends lost 6 bases and 8 bases respectively, with 13 bases between them. This CDR3 comprises 11 residues. Germline-derived CDR1 and CDR2 are SQVTM and ANQGSEA. CDR3 loop: CSVPSGDGYTF. In DNA form, the CDR3 reads TGCAGCGTCCCGTCAGGGGACGGCTACACCTTC.

This clonotype has only a few counts. The chain links TRBV5-5 to TRBJ2-2; D call uncertain. The CDR3 spans 13 residues. Trimming pared 1 base from V and 6 bases from J, leaving 7 bases between. Germline lookup yields CDR1 SGHKS and CDR2 YYEKEE (reference sequence). The CDR3 DNA sequence: TGTGCCAGCAGCTTGAACTTTGCCGGGGAGCTGTTTTTT. This codes for CASSLNFAGELFF.

This clonotype has ten or more counts. The chain combines TRBV20-1 with TRBJ1-4; the D is unclear. V dropped 5 bases and J dropped 4 bases, with 11 bases sitting between them. The CDR3 extends over 13 amino acids. The V gene's germline CDR1 is DFQATT and CDR2 SNEGSKA (reference sequence). The CDR3 nucleotides are TGCAGTGCTTGGCAGCTCCTTAATGAAAAACTGTTTTTT. Residues: CSAWQLLNEKLFF.

The chain couples TRBV20-1 to TRBJ2-3, with D possibly matching TRBD2 (5 bases). CDR1 DFQATT and CDR2 SNEGSKA come from the germline V gene (reference sequence). With 5 bases removed from V and 6 bases from J, the gap between germline ends came to 12 bases. CDR3 length: 12 residues. The CDR3: CSASDSPDTQYF. Here the CDR3 DNA reads TGCAGTGCTTCGGACTCTCCCGATACGCAGTATTTT.

This clonotype was picked up many times. Written as DNA, the CDR3 is TGTGCCAGCAGCGATCGGACGGCTAGCACAGATACGCAGTATTTT. Its translation: CASSDRTASTDTQYF. This chain joins TRBV7-9 and TRBJ2-3; no clear D gene. Germline V gene lookup returns CDR1 SEHNR and CDR2 FQNEAQ (reference sequence). Trimming stripped 5 bases from V and 0 bases from J, with 12 bases between. This CDR3 is 15 amino acids long.

This clonotype was seen at least ten times. This rearrangement joins TRBV5-1 to TRBJ2-1, with 14 bases identical to TRBD2. The V gene end was trimmed by 4 bases and the J gene end by 6 bases; junction bases not matched to a gene: 12. The CDR3 consists of 18 residues. Germline V gives CDR1 SGHRS, CDR2 YFSETQ. Here the CDR3 reads CASSRISMGLAGVNEQFF. Here the CDR3 DNA reads TGCGCCAGCAGCCGAATATCAATGGGACTAGCGGGAGTCAATGAGCAGTTCTTC. Supplemented by reference TRBV5-1 and TRBJ2-1, the full variable domain reads KAGVTQTPRYLIKTRGQQVTLSCSPISGHRSVSWYQQTPGQGLQFLFEYFSETQRNKGNFPGRFSGRQFSNSRSEMNVSTLELGDSALYLCASSRISMGLAGVNEQFFGPGTRLTVL.

This clonotype showed up many times. The rearrangement joins TRBV10-3 to TRBJ1-6; D is perhaps TRBD1 (6 bases). Trimming pared 9 bases from V and 0 bases from J, leaving 15 bases between. The CDR3 totals 16 residues. The germline gives CDR1 ENHRY, CDR2 SYGVKD. CDR3 coding DNA: TGTGCCATGGGGGCCCGCACCGGCTCCTATAATTCACCCCTCCACTTT. Translated: CAMGARTGSYNSPLHF.

This clonotype was recorded at least ten times. V gene TRBV7-2 combines with J gene TRBJ1-6, with a weak D call TRBD1 (5 bases). Trimming took off 4 bases at V and 4 bases at J, with 17 bases between the two ends. The CDR3 totals 17 residues. Germline CDR1 reads SGHTA; CDR2 reads FQGNSA. CDR3 amino acids: CASSSDNPSGYNSPLHF. The CDR3 nucleotides are TGTGCCAGCAGCTCGGACAATCCCAGTGGGTATAATTCACCCCTCCACTTT. Full variable domain (missing parts from reference TRBV7-2 and TRBJ1-6): GAGVSQSPSNKVTEKGKDVELRCDPISGHTALYWYRQSLGQGLEFLIYFQGNSAPDKSGLPSDRFSAERTGGSVSTLTIQRTQQEDSAVYLCASSSDNPSGYNSPLHFGNGTRLTVT.

The rearrangement joins TRBV24-1 to TRBJ2-1, with TRBD1 matching over 10 bases. Germline loops: CDR1 KGHDR, CDR2 SFDVKD. J was trimmed by 2 bases and V by 3 bases; bases with no gene match: 3. The CDR3 length is 16 residues. The CDR3: CATSDEGTGAYNEQFF. For the CDR3, the DNA is TGTGCCACCAGTGATGAAGGGACAGGGGCCTACAATGAGCAGTTCTTC.

This clonotype was detected ten times or more. V and J are TRBV20-1 and TRBJ2-7; 9 positions match TRBD1. The CDR3 is 12 residues long. V lost 8 bases and J lost 4; bases outside the gene matches: 6. CDR1 and CDR2 (germline): DFQATT, SNEGSKA (reference sequence). The chain's CDR3 is CSTGTGRYEQYF. CDR3 nucleotide sequence: TGCAGTACCGGGACAGGGAGGTACGAGCAGTACTTC.

At least ten counts were recorded for this clonotype. The chain links TRBV7-2 to TRBJ1-1; perhaps TRBD1 as D (5 bases). CDR3 length equals 13 residues. The germline V gene has CDR1 SGHTA and CDR2 FQGNSA. V was clipped by 5 bases and J by 10 bases, with 17 bases between them. This CDR3 is CASSTLTVGGAFF. CDR3 coding DNA: TGTGCCAGCAGCACCTTGACAGTTGGTGGAGCTTTCTTT.

In this sample, this clonotype turned up many times. This chain uses TRBV5-1 with TRBJ2-2; D perhaps matches TRBD2 (6 bases). V was cut by 4 bases and J by 5 bases, with 12 bases left in between. CDR1 is SGHRS and CDR2 is YFSETQ in the germline V gene. CDR3 size: 14 residues. CDR3 protein: CASSVGSGTGELFF. In DNA form, the CDR3 reads TGCGCCAGCAGCGTCGGAAGCGGGACCGGGGAGCTGTTTTTT.

Ten or more counts support this clonotype. V is TRBV25-1 and J is TRBJ1-1; D perhaps matches TRBD1 (5 bases). CDR3 size: 14 residues. V was trimmed by 2 bases and J by 4 bases, leaving 11 bases between them. CDR1 is MGHDK and CDR2 is SYGVNS in the germline V gene. The CDR3 DNA follows: TGTGCCAGCAGTGAAGACCATAGGGGCACTGAAGCTTTCTTT. Translating gives CASSEDHRGTEAFF.

This clonotype was seen ten or more times. The CDR3 DNA sequence: TGTGCCAGCAGCTTTCTCACCAGACCCTACGAGCAGTACTTC. Its translation: CASSFLTRPYEQYF. The V and J genes are TRBV5-6 and TRBJ2-7; D gene unclear. The V end was cut by 2 bases, the J end by 2 bases, with 11 bases between. This CDR3 region has 14 residues. Per the germline V gene, CDR1 is SGHDT and CDR2 is YYEEEE. Supplemented by reference TRBV5-6 and TRBJ2-7, the full variable domain reads DAGVTQSPTHLIKTRGQQVTLRCSPKSGHDTVSWYQQALGQGPQFIFQYYEEEERQRGNFPDRFSGHQFPNYSSELNVNALLLGDSALYLCASSFLTRPYEQYFGPGTRLTVT.

This clonotype was recorded many times. The chain employs TRBV5-1 and TRBJ1-1, with unresolved D. The CDR3 consists of 14 residues. The germline V and J ends were trimmed by 2 bases and 1 base, with 9 bases remaining between them. Germline V lookup: CDR1 SGHRS, CDR2 YFSETQ. Written as DNA, the CDR3 is TGCGCCAGCAGCTTACCCAGCTGGAACACTGAAGCTTTCTTT. This encodes CASSLPSWNTEAFF. Drawing the rest from reference TRBV5-1 and TRBJ1-1, the complete variable domain is KAGVTQTPRYLIKTRGQQVTLSCSPISGHRSVSWYQQTPGQGLQFLFEYFSETQRNKGNFPGRFSGRQFSNSRSEMNVSTLELGDSALYLCASSLPSWNTEAFFGQGTRLTVV.

The table lists this clonotype with many counts. This chain links TRBV9 with TRBJ2-1; 8 positions match TRBD2. The CDR3 has 15 residues. CDR1 and CDR2 (germline): SGDLS, YYNGEE. The V segment lost 3 bases and the J segment 2 bases; nucleotides outside the gene matches: 4. CDR3 sequence reads: CASSAAGGPYNEQFF. CDR3 DNA sequence: TGTGCCAGCAGCGCGGCGGGAGGCCCCTACAATGAGCAGTTCTTC.

This clonotype was counted many times. This sequence joins TRBV20-1 and TRBJ2-5; D possibly uses TRBD1 or TRBD2 (5 bases each). CDR1 is DFQATT and CDR2 is SNEGSKA in the germline V gene (reference sequence). The CDR3 covers 10 residues. V dropped 8 bases and J dropped 5 bases, with 9 bases sitting between them. CDR3 amino acids: CSTWGETQYF. CDR3 sequence (DNA): TGCAGTACCTGGGGGGAGACCCAGTACTTC.

The table lists this clonotype with many counts. The V call is TRBV27, the J call TRBJ1-2, with 7 bases matching TRBD1. The V and J ends lost 3 bases and 3 bases, in that order; junction bases with no gene match: 7. The CDR3 totals 15 residues. Germline CDR1 MNHEY, CDR2 SMNVEV (reference sequence). The CDR3 reads CASSFLAGGDYGYTF. CDR3 in DNA: TGTGCCAGCAGTTTCCTGGCAGGGGGTGACTATGGCTACACCTTC.

This clonotype has ten or more counts. V and J are TRBV20-1 and TRBJ2-1; D is undetermined. V was shortened by 6 bases and J by 6 bases, with 12 bases between the two germline ends. The CDR3 covers 12 residues. Germline V lookup: CDR1 DFQATT, CDR2 SNEGSKA (reference sequence). This CDR3 reads CSAPHPLNEQFF. For the CDR3, the DNA is TGCAGTGCCCCTCACCCCCTCAATGAGCAGTTCTTC.

This clonotype was picked up many times. This sequence joins TRBV15 and TRBJ1-2, with D tentatively TRBD1 (5 bases). Looked up from germline, CDR1 is LNHNV and CDR2 is YYDKDF (reference sequence). The CDR3 has 15 residues. Trimming took off 1 base at V and 3 bases at J, with 12 bases between the two ends. The CDR3 coding sequence is TGTGCCACCAGCAGAGCTGGGGACGGGTACTATGGCTACACCTTC. Its translation: CATSRAGDGYYGYTF.